Listed here are 24 T cell receptor beta chains from one sample, sequenced in a study of T-cell memory formation after mild COVID-19. TCRdb processed the 5' RACE reads anew with MiXCR; each CDR3 protein has one entry. The table records 430,000 or so distinct CDR3 sequences, 20% to 30% of them present only once. The source material was PBMCs or a T cell subset sorted from them (not recorded which). These receptor sequences come from an adult woman who had mild COVID-19 (a few samples of this study predate the infection). Cell type and time point are not known.

This clonotype appeared a few times. This chain uses TRBV12-5 with TRBJ2-1; possible D gene TRBD1, 6 bases. Germline V gene sequence: CDR1 LGHNT, CDR2 FRNRAP. Trimming shortened V by 6 bases and J by 9 bases, and 18 bases separated the two germline ends. CDR3 size: 14 residues. The CDR3 coding sequence is TGTGCTAGTGGCCAACCGGGACAAAAAACTGAGCAGTTCTTC. This translates into CASGQPGQKTEQFF.

This clonotype was observed many times. An end of the junction does not agree with germline; a read error may underlie this. The chain carries TRBV2 and TRBJ2-7; D possibly corresponds to TRBD1 (6 bases). This CDR3 spans 14 amino acids. Per germline, CDR1 SNHLY and CDR2 FYNNEI. The DNA of the CDR3 is TGTGCCAGCAGTAAACAGGGAAGCTCCCACGAGCAGTACTTC. Protein sequence: CASSKQGSSHEQYF.

V and J are TRBV29-1 and TRBJ2-7, with 9 positions matching TRBD1. Trimming took 3 bases from V and 3 from J; bases not matched to a gene: 12. CDR1 is SQVTM and CDR2 is ANQGSEA in the germline V gene. This CDR3 contains 16 residues. The CDR3 region is CSVEVRAGTGLYEQYF. In nucleotides, the CDR3 is TGCAGCGTTGAGGTCCGCGCCGGGACAGGGCTCTACGAGCAGTACTTC.

This sequence joins TRBV7-3 and TRBJ1-1; D ambiguous. This CDR3 is built from 13 residues. From germline, CDR1 is SGHTA and CDR2 FQGTGA. Trimming removed 5 bases from V and 1 base from J, with 8 bases in between. CDR3 DNA: TGTGCCAGCAGCGCTAGCAGGAACACTGAAGCTTTCTTT. Amino acid sequence: CASSASRNTEAFF.

This clonotype was found a few times. This chain joins TRBV27 and TRBJ2-3; 8 nucleotides line up with TRBD2. This CDR3 contains 17 residues. In germline, CDR1 is MNHEY, CDR2 SMNVEV (reference sequence). V was clipped by 2 bases and J by 2 bases; unmatched bases: 9. The CDR3 loop reads CASSLTSGSLFTDTQYF. CDR3 DNA sequence: TGTGCCAGCAGTTTAACCAGCGGGAGTCTGTTCACAGATACGCAGTATTTT.

Only one count was recorded for this clonotype. This chain joins TRBV2 and TRBJ1-1; TRBD1 matches 9 bases. J was trimmed by 2 bases and V by 5 bases; bases with no gene match: 12. CDR1 is SNHLY and CDR2 is FYNNEI in the germline V gene. This CDR3 contains 17 residues. DNA of the CDR3: TGTGCCAGCAGTCGCTTCCCACTGGGACAGGGAAACACTGAAGCTTTCTTT. It translates to CASSRFPLGQGNTEAFF.

The gene calls are TRBV6-5 and TRBJ2-7, with 12 bases fitting TRBD1. V shed 6 bases and J 5 bases; nucleotides not matched to a gene: 5. This CDR3 spans 14 amino acids. Germline V gives CDR1 MNHEY, CDR2 SVGAGI. CDR3 residues: CASRIGTGGNEQYF. The CDR3 DNA reads TGTGCCAGCAGGATCGGGACAGGGGGCAACGAGCAGTACTTC.

The chain is built from TRBV15 and TRBJ2-7; perhaps TRBD1 as D (6 bases). CDR3 length: 14 residues. Trimming pared 3 bases from V and 3 bases from J, leaving 12 bases between. The germline gives CDR1 LNHNV, CDR2 YYDKDF (reference sequence). CDR3 nucleotide sequence: TGTGCCACCAGCAGGACAGGTGCGAGCTACGAGCAGTACTTC. Protein: CATSRTGASYEQYF.

This sequence joins TRBV20-1 and TRBJ1-5; 9 bases line up with TRBD1. The CDR3 totals 12 residues. J lost 9 bases, V lost 6 bases, and 6 bases had no gene match. Looked up from germline, CDR1 is DFQATT and CDR2 is SNEGSKA (reference sequence). The DNA for the CDR3 is TGCAGTGCGCTACAGGGGGCGCGGCCCCAGCATTTT. The encoded protein is CSALQGARPQHF.

This rearrangement joins TRBV23-1 to TRBJ2-5; D is unclear. TRBV23-1 is known as an ORF, though its function is uncertain. The CDR3 has 19 residues. V shed 1 base and J shed 5 bases, with 26 bases lying between them. The CDR3 here is CASSQFGFEARSVAETQYF. DNA for the CDR3: TGCGCCAGCAGTCAATTCGGGTTCGAAGCGCGGTCTGTCGCGGAGACCCAGTACTTC.

V and J are TRBV11-1 and TRBJ2-7, with D possibly being TRBD1 (6 bases). This CDR3 spans 16 amino acids. V lost 1 base to trimming and J lost 5 bases, with 18 bases between them. Germline V gene lookup returns CDR1 SGHAT and CDR2 FQDESV (reference sequence). This CDR3 is CASSLDLRTVPHEQYF. In nucleotides, the CDR3 is TGTGCCAGCAGCTTAGACTTACGGACAGTCCCCCACGAGCAGTACTTC.

The rearrangement uses TRBV5-1 and TRBJ2-5; the D gene is possibly TRBD2 (6 bases). The germline V and J ends were trimmed by 4 bases and 10 bases, with 23 bases remaining between them. Germline V lookup: CDR1 SGHRS, CDR2 YFSETQ. The CDR3 runs 15 residues. Written as DNA, the CDR3 is TGCGCCAGCAGCCATACCGGGACTGAGGGCCGTGACCAGTACTTC. Its translation is CASSHTGTEGRDQYF.

This clonotype was seen repeatedly, ten times or more. The V call is TRBV12-3 or TRBV12-4, the J call TRBJ2-1; the match to TRBD2 covers 8 bases. Trimming removed 8 bases from V and 2 bases from J; junction bases left unmatched: 5. The CDR3 contains 14 residues. This CDR3 reads CASRLAGTYNEQFF. CDR3 in DNA: TGTGCCAGCCGCCTAGCGGGCACCTACAATGAGCAGTTCTTC.

This clonotype has just a few counts. The gene calls are TRBV29-1 and TRBJ2-1; 11 bases map to TRBD2. V was clipped by 4 bases and J by 7 bases; unmatched bases: 3. CDR1 and CDR2 (germline): SQVTM, ANQGSEA. CDR3 size: 13 residues. The CDR3 sequence is CSVAPSGGNEQFF. For the CDR3, the DNA is TGCAGCGTTGCGCCTAGCGGGGGGAATGAGCAGTTCTTC.

This clonotype turned up a few times. The rearrangement links TRBV19 to TRBJ1-2; TRBD1 is a possible D gene (5 bases). Trimming stripped 4 bases from V and 6 bases from J, with 12 bases between. The CDR3 loop spans 13 amino acids. Germline V CDR1 and CDR2: LNHDA, SQIVND (reference sequence). The DNA for the CDR3 is TGTGCCAGTAGTAATACAGGCGGGGATGGCTACACCTTC. It specifies CASSNTGGDGYTF.

This rearrangement joins TRBV5-6 to TRBJ1-1, with no clear D. V was clipped by 2 bases and J by 2 bases, with 10 bases between them. Per the germline V gene, CDR1 is SGHDT and CDR2 is YYEEEE. The CDR3 is made up of 14 amino acids. The CDR3 loop reads CASSFRAINTEAFF. The DNA of the CDR3 is TGTGCCAGCAGCTTTAGGGCAATTAACACTGAAGCTTTCTTT.

The chain carries TRBV9 and TRBJ2-7; perhaps TRBD1 as D (7 bases). V dropped 2 bases and J dropped 3 bases, with 15 bases sitting between them. The CDR3 runs to 15 residues. The V gene's germline CDR1 is SGDLS and CDR2 YYNGEE. This chain's CDR3 is CASSVGGTDYYEQYF. In nucleotides, the CDR3 is TGTGCCAGCAGCGTTGGCGGGACAGACTACTACGAGCAGTACTTC.

A few counts support this clonotype. J is TRBJ2-7 and V is TRBV5-6, with 9 bases fitting TRBD1. Germline values: CDR1 SGHDT, CDR2 YYEEEE. Trimming cost V 7 bases and J 4 bases; bases outside gene matches: 15. The CDR3 is 16 residues long. This CDR3 is CASLDRDREAVYEQYF. CDR3 bases: TGTGCCAGCCTGGACCGGGACAGGGAGGCGGTGTACGAGCAGTACTTC.

The rearrangement joins TRBV2 to TRBJ1-5, with D perhaps TRBD1 (5 bases). Per the germline V gene, CDR1 is SNHLY and CDR2 is FYNNEI. V was pared by 6 bases and J by 2 bases, with 11 bases between. The CDR3 extends over 14 amino acids. CDR3 sequence reads: CASRQTDGNQPQHF. The CDR3 bases are TGTGCCAGCAGGCAGACAGATGGCAATCAGCCCCAGCATTTT.

This clonotype was seen at least ten times. J is TRBJ2-2 and V is TRBV15, with 11 positions matching TRBD2. The germline gives CDR1 LNHNV, CDR2 YYDKDF (reference sequence). V was clipped by 0 bases and J by 5 bases; unmatched bases: 14. The CDR3 runs to 20 residues. CDR3 amino acids: CATSRDVEVLASGGTGELFF. The CDR3 bases are TGTGCCACCAGCAGAGATGTAGAGGTGTTGGCTAGCGGGGGGACCGGGGAGCTGTTTTTT.

In this sample, this clonotype turned up a few times. The rearrangement uses TRBV6-5 and TRBJ2-7; TRBD1 agrees at 9 bases. CDR3 length: 15 amino acids. CDR1 is MNHEY and CDR2 is SVGAGI in the germline V gene. With V trimmed by 7 bases and J by 5 bases, 12 bases remained unmatched. CDR3 sequence reads: CASKDTGTGSHEQYF. DNA for the CDR3: TGTGCCAGCAAAGATACCGGGACAGGGAGCCACGAGCAGTACTTC.

The genes are TRBV5-1 and TRBJ2-2, with TRBD2 matching over 8 bases. This CDR3 spans 14 amino acids. Germline CDR1 is SGHRS and CDR2 is YFSETQ. With 4 bases clipped from V and 7 bases from J, the junction kept 6 bases outside the gene matches. The CDR3 sequence is CASSPELAVGELFF. The CDR3 DNA reads as TGCGCCAGCAGCCCGGAACTAGCGGTCGGGGAGCTGTTTTTT.

This clonotype was recorded a few times. V and J are TRBV29-1 and TRBJ2-7, with 11 bases fitting TRBD2. Trimming removed 6 bases from V and 1 base from J; junction bases left unmatched: 8. CDR1 is SQVTM, CDR2 ANQGSEA, per germline. This CDR3 spans 15 amino acids. The CDR3 protein is CSVDDGLAGSYEQYF. The CDR3 DNA is TGCAGCGTAGACGATGGACTAGCGGGTTCCTACGAGCAGTACTTC.

This clonotype occurred a few times. This chain's CDR3 is CASSSLVLGRGDEQFF. The CDR3 DNA reads TGTGCCAGCAGCTCCTTAGTTCTGGGGAGAGGGGATGAGCAGTTCTTC. The chain uses TRBV6-2 or TRBV6-3 and TRBJ2-1; D is tentatively TRBD1 or TRBD2 (5 bases each). The V end lost 6 bases, the J end lost 8 bases, and 23 bases lay between the germline ends. Germline V gene lookup returns CDR1 MNHEY and CDR2 SVGEGT. This CDR3 comprises 16 residues.